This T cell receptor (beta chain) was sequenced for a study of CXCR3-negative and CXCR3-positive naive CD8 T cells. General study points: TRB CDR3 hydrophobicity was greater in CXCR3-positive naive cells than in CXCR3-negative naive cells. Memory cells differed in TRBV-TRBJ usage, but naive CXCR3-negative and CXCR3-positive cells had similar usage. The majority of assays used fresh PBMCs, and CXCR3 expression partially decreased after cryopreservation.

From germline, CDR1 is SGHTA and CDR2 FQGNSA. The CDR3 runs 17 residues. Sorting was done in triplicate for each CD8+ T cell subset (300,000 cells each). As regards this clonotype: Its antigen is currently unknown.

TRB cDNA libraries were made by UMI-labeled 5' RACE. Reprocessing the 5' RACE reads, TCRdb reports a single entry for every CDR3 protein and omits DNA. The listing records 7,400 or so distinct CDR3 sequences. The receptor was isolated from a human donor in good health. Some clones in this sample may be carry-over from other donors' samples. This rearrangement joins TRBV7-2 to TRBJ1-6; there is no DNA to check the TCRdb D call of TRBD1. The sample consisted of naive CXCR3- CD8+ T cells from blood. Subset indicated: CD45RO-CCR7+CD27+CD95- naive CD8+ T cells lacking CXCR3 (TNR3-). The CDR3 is CASSLEDTSSYNSPLHF.